This passage covers 25 T cell receptor beta chains from one sample sequenced in a study of T cells after yellow fever vaccination. From the 5' RACE reads, TCRdb called clonotypes with MiXCR, one entry per CDR3 protein. The data hold 99,000 or so distinct CDR3 sequences, with roughly 5.2% observed a single time. Here the sequenced sample was CD8+ T cells sorted from PBMCs, taken 10 days after the yellow fever booster vaccination. All receptors come from a man aged 18 to 30 who received the YFV17D yellow fever vaccine.

This chain uses TRBV6-5 with TRBJ2-3; TRBD2 matches 8 bases. Germline trimming cut 6 bases from V and 0 bases from J; bases unmatched to any gene: 8. The CDR3 spans 16 residues. The germline CDR1 and CDR2 sequences are MNHEY and SVGAGI. The CDR3 loop is CASSRGGLTSTDTQYF. CDR3 sequence (DNA): TGTGCCAGCAGCCGCGGGGGGCTCACTAGCACAGATACGCAGTATTTT.

This clonotype was detected ten times or more. The V gene is TRBV12-3 or TRBV12-4, the J gene TRBJ2-3; TRBD2 agrees at 9 bases. V was pared by 3 bases and J by 6 bases, with 7 bases of the junction left unmatched. CDR3 size: 15 residues. CDR3 DNA sequence: TGTGCCAGCAGTTTGGGCGGGGGGGTTTCGGATACGCAGTATTTT. Amino acid sequence: CASSLGGGVSDTQYF.

The chain employs TRBV3-1 and TRBJ2-5, with 10 bases aligning to TRBD2. Germline values: CDR1 LGHDT, CDR2 YNNKEL (reference sequence). There are 15 residues in the CDR3. The V segment lost 3 bases and the J segment 3 bases; nucleotides outside the gene matches: 4. CDR3 amino acids: CASSQFTSGEETQYF. DNA of the CDR3: TGTGCCAGCAGCCAGTTCACTAGCGGGGAAGAGACCCAGTACTTC.

In its sample, this clonotype was seen many times. The rearrangement joins TRBV5-1 to TRBJ2-6; D uncertain. Trimming cost V 4 bases and J 0 bases, with 11 bases left between them. CDR3 length: 16 amino acids. Germline V gives CDR1 SGHRS, CDR2 YFSETQ. The CDR3 is CASSPGRRSGANVLTF. The CDR3 DNA is TGCGCCAGCAGCCCCGGCCGCCGCTCTGGGGCCAACGTCCTGACTTTC.

This clonotype was picked up a small number of times. The J gene is TRBJ1-5, the V gene TRBV10-3; D possibly corresponds to TRBD1 (6 bases). This CDR3 region has 15 residues. The germline V gene has CDR1 ENHRY and CDR2 SYGVKD. V gave up 0 bases and J gave up 5 bases, with 11 bases separating them. This CDR3 is CAISESDRTYQPQHF. The DNA of the CDR3 is TGTGCCATCAGTGAGTCGGACAGAACTTATCAGCCCCAGCATTTT.

This clonotype showed up many times. This chain connects TRBV23-1 to TRBJ2-3, with D possibly called TRBD1 or TRBD2 (5 bases each). TRBV23-1 is recorded as an ORF, its role being uncertain. V gave up 6 bases and J gave up 3 bases, with 19 bases separating them. The CDR3 runs to 16 residues. The CDR3 DNA reads as TGCGCCAGCAGCAAACCCAGAGGGGTAAAGACAGATACGCAGTATTTT. This codes for CASSKPRGVKTDTQYF.

This rearrangement joins TRBV9 to TRBJ2-1; D is ambiguous. The CDR3 has 12 residues. Germline CDR1 and CDR2: SGDLS and YYNGEE. V lost 3 bases to trimming and J lost 4 bases, with 5 bases between them. In DNA form, the CDR3 reads TGTGCCAGCAGCGGGGAATACAATGAGCAGTTCTTC. Its protein product is CASSGEYNEQFF.

This clonotype was recorded many times. The chain carries TRBV5-1 and TRBJ2-1; D is ambiguous. Germline assignment: CDR1 SGHRS and CDR2 YFSETQ. The CDR3 runs 15 residues. The V gene lost 4 bases and the J gene lost 0 bases, with 11 bases spanning the gap. The CDR3 loop reads CASSAAVLSYNEQFF. CDR3 bases: TGCGCCAGCAGCGCCGCGGTCCTCTCCTACAATGAGCAGTTCTTC.

V and J are TRBV20-1 and TRBJ1-5; D call uncertain. The germline V gene encodes CDR1 DFQATT and CDR2 SNEGSKA (reference sequence). The ends were cut back, 1 base at V and 0 bases at J, with 16 bases in the middle. This CDR3 comprises 17 residues. The CDR3 here is CSARVGEHINSNQPQHF. CDR3 coding DNA: TGCAGTGCTAGAGTAGGTGAACATATCAATAGCAATCAGCCCCAGCATTTT.

This clonotype was seen a few times. This rearrangement joins TRBV5-1 to TRBJ2-7; the D gene could be TRBD1 or TRBD2 (5 bases each). V lost 4 bases to trimming and J lost 2 bases, with 13 bases between them. Germline lookup yields CDR1 SGHRS and CDR2 YFSETQ. The CDR3 is 14 residues long. The CDR3 sequence: CASSKGLGAYEQYF. CDR3 nucleotides: TGCGCCAGCAGCAAGGGGTTGGGGGCCTACGAGCAGTACTTC.

This clonotype was observed a few times. This sequence joins TRBV7-9 and TRBJ2-3; D unclear. Trimming stripped 1 base from V and 3 bases from J, with 11 bases between. The CDR3 has 15 amino acids. CDR1 and CDR2 from the germline V gene are SEHNR and FQNEAQ (reference sequence). For the CDR3, the DNA is TGTGCCAGCAGCTTAGTTCCCGGACCAACAGATACGCAGTATTTT. Protein product: CASSLVPGPTDTQYF.

The V and J genes are TRBV7-9 and TRBJ2-1; a weak D match, TRBD2 (7 bases). This CDR3 contains 16 residues. Germline CDR1 reads SEHNR; CDR2 reads FQNEAQ (reference sequence). Deletions cut 5 bases from V and 1 base from J, with 15 bases between. CDR3 in amino acids: CASSPAGGLSYNEQFF. CDR3 nucleotides: TGTGCCAGCAGCCCCGCCGGGGGGCTTTCCTACAATGAGCAGTTCTTC.

This clonotype has only a few counts. The chain links TRBV5-1 to TRBJ2-2, with TRBD2 identical over 8 bases. Germline V gene lookup returns CDR1 SGHRS and CDR2 YFSETQ. CDR3 length: 19 amino acids. V trimming: 4 bases; J trimming: 6 bases; junction bases outside the gene matches: 20. In nucleotides, the CDR3 is TGCGCCAGCAGCCCCTATTTCCCAGCGGGGGCGCCGGTTCCCGGGGAGCTGTTTTTT. Protein sequence: CASSPYFPAGAPVPGELFF.

The chain carries TRBV29-1 and TRBJ1-2, with 10 bases fitting TRBD1. Germline assignment: CDR1 SQVTM and CDR2 ANQGSEA. After removal of 6 bases from V and 0 bases from J, the junction contained 13 bases not matched to a gene. The CDR3 is made up of 17 amino acids. CDR3 bases: TGCAGCGTCCCGGGACAGGGGACGGCGTCGGCTAACTATGGCTACACCTTC. Protein sequence: CSVPGQGTASANYGYTF. Variable domain in full (rest from reference TRBV29-1 and TRBJ1-2): SAVISQKPSRDICQRGTSLTIQCQVDSQVTMMFWYRQQPGQSLTLIATANQGSEATYESGFVIDKFPISRPNLTFSTLTVSNMSPEDSSIYLCSVPGQGTASANYGYTFGSGTRLTVV.

This clonotype was counted many times. Its ends do not fully match the called genes, so a read error is possible. The chain employs TRBV7-9 and TRBJ2-5, with D maybe TRBD2 (6 bases). From germline, CDR1 is SEHNR and CDR2 FQNEAQ (reference sequence). The CDR3 totals 13 residues. CDR3 in amino acids: CASGLPTQVTQYF. DNA of the CDR3: TGTGCCAGCGGACTACCGACCCAAGTGACCCAGTACTTC.

A note on this clonotype: One junction end does not reproduce the germline sequence, and a read error may be involved. V and J are TRBV11-2 and TRBJ1-2; no definite D call. CDR1 SGHAT and CDR2 FQNNGV come from the germline V gene. This CDR3 comprises 8 residues. Here the CDR3 DNA reads TGTGCCAGCAGCCCCCCGATTTTC. Translating it yields CASSPPIF.

The chain couples TRBV4-3 to TRBJ2-2; TRBD2 matches at 8 bases. Trimming took 0 bases from V and 2 from J; bases not matched to a gene: 8. This CDR3 is built from 18 residues. CDR1 LGHNA and CDR2 YSLEER come from the germline V gene. CDR3 DNA sequence: TGCGCCAGCAGCCAAGATGGCGGGGGGTCCTATAACACCGGGGAGCTGTTTTTT. Translated: CASSQDGGGSYNTGELFF.

This clonotype has a handful of counts. The chain joins TRBV9 to TRBJ1-1, with 8 nucleotides matching TRBD1. This CDR3 spans 13 amino acids. V shed 4 bases and J 4 bases; nucleotides not matched to a gene: 3. CDR1 and CDR2 from the germline V gene are SGDLS and YYNGEE. CDR3 amino acids: CASSRQGLTEAFF. DNA for the CDR3: TGTGCCAGCAGCCGACAGGGGCTCACTGAAGCTTTCTTT. Filled out from reference TRBV9 and TRBJ1-1, the complete variable domain reads DSGVTQTPKHLITATGQRVTLRCSPRSGDLSVYWYQQSLDQGLQFLIQYYNGEERAKGNILERFSAQQFPDLHSELNLSSLELGDSALYFCASSRQGLTEAFFGQGTRLTVV.

This clonotype was recorded a few times. The chain joins TRBV29-1 to TRBJ2-1, with 9 positions matching TRBD2. The CDR3 consists of 16 residues. V shed 6 bases and J 1 base; nucleotides not matched to a gene: 10. CDR1 and CDR2 (germline): SQVTM, ANQGSEA. The CDR3 reads CSVAGTSLQSYNEQFF. The DNA of the CDR3 is TGCAGCGTGGCCGGGACTAGCCTACAGTCCTACAATGAGCAGTTCTTC.

This clonotype was seen a few times. This chain links TRBV6-1 with TRBJ1-6; maybe TRBD1 (6 bases). Germline loops: CDR1 MNHNS, CDR2 SASEGT. The V and J ends lost 4 bases and 9 bases respectively, with 16 bases between them. The CDR3 runs 15 residues. The CDR3 bases are TGTGCCAGCAGTGGCCAGACGGGACACCGTTCACCCCTCCACTTT. Translation gives CASSGQTGHRSPLHF.

The genes are TRBV7-9 and TRBJ1-1; D not resolved. Looked up from germline, CDR1 is SEHNR and CDR2 is FQNEAQ (reference sequence). There are 14 residues in the CDR3. V lost 1 base, J lost 2 bases, and 8 bases lay in between. The CDR3 region is CASSLDAQNTEAFF. In DNA, the CDR3 is TGTGCCAGCAGCTTAGACGCCCAAAACACTGAAGCTTTCTTT.

The J gene is TRBJ1-2, the V gene TRBV10-3; TRBD1 is a possible D gene (6 bases). Trimming took off 9 bases at V and 8 bases at J, with 19 bases between the two ends. Germline values: CDR1 ENHRY, CDR2 SYGVKD. The CDR3 is 13 residues long. The CDR3, as DNA: TGTGCCATAGGACCCTCAGGGGAAAGGGGCTACACCTTC. This encodes CAIGPSGERGYTF.

A few counts support this clonotype. The V and J genes are TRBV5-1 and TRBJ1-5; D perhaps matches TRBD1 (5 bases). This CDR3 has 15 residues. V was cut by 0 bases and J by 5 bases, with 12 bases left in between. From germline, CDR1 is SGHRS and CDR2 YFSETQ. Written as DNA, the CDR3 is TGCGCCAGCAGCTTGGGGGGCTCGGGAGATCAGCCCCAGCATTTT. Amino acids: CASSLGGSGDQPQHF.

This rearrangement joins TRBV14 to TRBJ2-7; D possibly uses TRBD1 or TRBD2 (5 bases each). CDR1 SGHDN and CDR2 FVKESK come from the germline V gene. Deletions cut 1 base from V and 3 bases from J, with 16 bases between. This CDR3 comprises 16 residues. DNA for the CDR3: TGTGCCAGCAGCCAAGTTGGGGGAAATAAGCTCTACGAGCAGTACTTC. It is translated as CASSQVGGNKLYEQYF.

The V call is TRBV7-6, the J call TRBJ2-7; D ambiguous. The CDR3 runs 12 residues. Germline V gene sequence: CDR1 SGHVS, CDR2 FNYEAQ. V was pared by 1 base and J by 4 bases, with 5 bases between. The CDR3 loop reads CASSLDWYEQYF. The CDR3 nucleotides read TGTGCCAGCAGCTTAGACTGGTACGAGCAGTACTTC.